What follows are 8 T cell receptor beta chains derived from one specimen sequenced in a study of blood T cell repertoires in COVID-19. Using immunoSEQ multiplex PCR, the repertoire was profiled, and TCRdb retains in-frame clones only, with some absent. The sample consists of about 200,000 clones, roughly 90% of them appearing once. The sample taken for sequencing was PBMCs or T cells enriched from blood (not recorded which). The receptor source for this set is a woman aged 18-30 years who had recovered from COVID-19.

This chain joins TRBV11-3 and TRBJ2-1; tentative D call: TRBD1 (6 bases). The germline V gene has CDR1 SGHNT and CDR2 YENEEA. The CDR3 sequence is 15 residues long. The V gene lost 4 bases and the J gene lost 9 bases, with 19 bases spanning the gap. The CDR3, as DNA: TGTGCCAGCAGCTCGAGAGAGCAGGGGATCAGTGAGCAGTTCTTC. Its translation is CASSSREQGISEQFF.

As for this clone: One end of the junction does not line up with germline, which may come from a read error. The V call is TRBV5-1, the J call TRBJ2-3; D call uncertain. Germline assignment: CDR1 SGHRS and CDR2 YFSETQ. The CDR3 runs to 14 residues. The CDR3 nucleotides are TGCGCCAGCAGTTTGGGCCCAGTCGAAGATACGCAGTATTTT. This encodes CASSLGPVEDTQYF.

The V and J genes are TRBV24-1 and TRBJ1-5; 9 nucleotides align to TRBD1. The CDR3 runs to 12 residues. Per the germline V gene, CDR1 is KGHDR and CDR2 is SFDVKD. V gave up 6 bases and J gave up 11 bases; unmatched junction bases: 4. CDR3 sequence (DNA): TGTGCCACCAGTTATGGGACAGGGACCCAGCATTTT. It is translated as CATSYGTGTQHF.

The chain couples TRBV10-2 to TRBJ2-5; 10 nucleotides agree with TRBD1. The CDR3 consists of 15 residues. Germline V gene sequence: CDR1 WSHSY, CDR2 SAAADI. V was clipped by 6 bases and J by 3 bases; unmatched bases: 7. CDR3 nucleotides: TGCGCCAGCAGCGACCCGGGACAGGGGAAAGAGACCCAGTACTTC. Protein: CASSDPGQGKETQYF.

The V and J genes are TRBV10-3 and TRBJ2-3; the D gene is possibly TRBD2 (6 bases). The CDR3 extends over 14 amino acids. The V end was cut by 6 bases, the J end by 3 bases, with 13 bases between. Germline CDR1 ENHRY, CDR2 SYGVKD. The DNA for the CDR3 is TGTGCCATCAGCTCGGGGGAGGTAACAGATACGCAGTATTTT. Its translation: CAISSGEVTDTQYF.

The chain joins TRBV12-3 or TRBV12-4 to TRBJ2-1; TRBD1 is a possible D gene (5 bases). Between the trimmed V and J ends, which lost 8 bases and 6 bases, there was a span of 14 bases. This CDR3 has 13 amino acids. Here the CDR3 reads CASVQGAVNEQFF. The CDR3 nucleotides read TGTGCCAGCGTTCAAGGGGCGGTCAATGAGCAGTTCTTC.

V gene TRBV11-2 combines with J gene TRBJ2-1, with 16 bases lining up with TRBD2. Germline loops: CDR1 SGHAT, CDR2 FQNNGV. The CDR3 length is 18 residues. V dropped 5 bases and J dropped 1; count of bases not matched to a gene: 5. The CDR3 DNA reads TGTGCCAGCAGCCGCCCGGGACTAGCGGGGGGGTCCTACAATGAGCAGTTCTTC. Translating it yields CASSRPGLAGGSYNEQFF.

The gene calls are TRBV28 and TRBJ1-6; D gene ambiguous. V lost 1 base, J lost 5 bases, and 6 bases lay in between. Germline V lookup: CDR1 MDHEN, CDR2 SYDVKM. The CDR3 runs to 14 residues. The CDR3: CASSLYSNNSPLHF. The CDR3 nucleotides read TGTGCCAGCAGTTTATACAGCAATAATTCACCCCTCCACTTT.